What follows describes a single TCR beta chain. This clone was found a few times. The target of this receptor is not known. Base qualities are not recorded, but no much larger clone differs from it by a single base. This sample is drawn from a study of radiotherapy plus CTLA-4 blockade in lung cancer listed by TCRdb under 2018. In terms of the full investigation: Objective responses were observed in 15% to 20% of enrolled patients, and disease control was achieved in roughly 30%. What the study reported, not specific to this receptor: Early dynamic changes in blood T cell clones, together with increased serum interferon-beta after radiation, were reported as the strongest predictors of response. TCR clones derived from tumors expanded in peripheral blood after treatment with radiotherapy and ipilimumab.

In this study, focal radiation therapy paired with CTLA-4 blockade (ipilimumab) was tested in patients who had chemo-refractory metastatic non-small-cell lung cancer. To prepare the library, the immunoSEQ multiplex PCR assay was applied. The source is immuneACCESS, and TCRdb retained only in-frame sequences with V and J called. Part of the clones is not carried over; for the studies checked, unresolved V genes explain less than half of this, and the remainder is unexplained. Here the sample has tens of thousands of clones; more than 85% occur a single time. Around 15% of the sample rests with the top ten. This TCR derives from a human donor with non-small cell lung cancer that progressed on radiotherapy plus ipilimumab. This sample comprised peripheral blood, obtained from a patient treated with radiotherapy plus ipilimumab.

The CDR3 reads as follows: CASSQQRLAGDPNTGELFF. The nucleotides are TGCGCCAGCAGCCAACAGCGACTAGCGGGGGACCCGAACACCGGGGAGCTGTTTTTT. The rearranged segments are TRBV4-1 and TRBJ2-2, with 12 junctional bases fitting TRBD2. The germline V gene specifies MGHRA as CDR1 and YSYEKL as CDR2. The CDR3 measures 19 amino acids from cysteine to phenylalanine. Solely the CDR3 DNA is kept, with 57 bases framed from the first base. V ends up 2 bases short and J 0 bases short, with an unmatched junction base count of 7.